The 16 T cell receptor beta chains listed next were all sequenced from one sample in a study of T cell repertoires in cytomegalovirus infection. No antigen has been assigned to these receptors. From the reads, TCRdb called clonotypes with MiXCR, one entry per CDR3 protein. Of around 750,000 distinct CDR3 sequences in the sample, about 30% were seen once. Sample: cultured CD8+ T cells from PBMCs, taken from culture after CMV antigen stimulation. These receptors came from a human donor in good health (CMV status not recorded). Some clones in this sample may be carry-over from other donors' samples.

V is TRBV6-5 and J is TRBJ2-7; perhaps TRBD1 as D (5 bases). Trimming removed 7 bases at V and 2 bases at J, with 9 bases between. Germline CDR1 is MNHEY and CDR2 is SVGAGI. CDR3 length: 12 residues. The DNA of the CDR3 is TGTGCCAGCACCTTAGGGGCCTACGAGCAGTACTTC. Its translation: CASTLGAYEQYF.

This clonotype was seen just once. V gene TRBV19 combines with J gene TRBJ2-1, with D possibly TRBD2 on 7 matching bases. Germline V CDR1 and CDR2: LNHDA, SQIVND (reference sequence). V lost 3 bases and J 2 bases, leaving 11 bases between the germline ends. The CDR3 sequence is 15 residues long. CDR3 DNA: TGTGCCAGTAGTATGTCCGGGGGGCCCTACAATGAGCAGTTCTTC. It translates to CASSMSGGPYNEQFF. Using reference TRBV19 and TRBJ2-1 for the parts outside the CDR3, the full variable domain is DGGITQSPKYLFRKEGQNVTLSCEQNLNHDAMYWYRQDPGQGLRLIYYSQIVNDFQKGDIAEGYSVSREKKESFPLTVTSAQKNPTAFYLCASSMSGGPYNEQFFGPGTRLTVL.

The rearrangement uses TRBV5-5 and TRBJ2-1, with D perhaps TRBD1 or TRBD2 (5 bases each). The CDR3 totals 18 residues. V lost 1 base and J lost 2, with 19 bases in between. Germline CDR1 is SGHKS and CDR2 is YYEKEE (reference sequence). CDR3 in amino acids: CASSLFSGAVGPYNEQFF. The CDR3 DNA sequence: TGTGCCAGCAGCTTGTTTTCCGGGGCGGTGGGTCCCTACAATGAGCAGTTCTTC.

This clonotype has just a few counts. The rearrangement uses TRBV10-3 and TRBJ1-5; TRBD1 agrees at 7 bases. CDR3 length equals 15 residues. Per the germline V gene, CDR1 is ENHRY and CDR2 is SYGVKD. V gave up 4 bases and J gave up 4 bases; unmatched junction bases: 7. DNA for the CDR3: TGTGCCATCAGTGGGGAAGCCAGGGGGAATCAGCCCCAGCATTTT. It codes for CAISGEARGNQPQHF.

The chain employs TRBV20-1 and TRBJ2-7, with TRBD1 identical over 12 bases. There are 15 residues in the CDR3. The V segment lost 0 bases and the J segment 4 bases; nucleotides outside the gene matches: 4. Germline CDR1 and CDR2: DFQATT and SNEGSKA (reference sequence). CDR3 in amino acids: CSAREWDRGQYEQYF. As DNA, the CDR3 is TGCAGTGCTAGAGAGTGGGACAGGGGGCAGTACGAGCAGTACTTC.

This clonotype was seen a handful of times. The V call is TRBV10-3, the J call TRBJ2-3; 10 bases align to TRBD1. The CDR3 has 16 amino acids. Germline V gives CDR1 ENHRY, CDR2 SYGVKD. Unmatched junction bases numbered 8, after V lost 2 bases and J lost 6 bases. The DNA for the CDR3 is TGTGCCATCAGTGAGCCCGAGACAGGGGGCGCCGATACGCAGTATTTT. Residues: CAISEPETGGADTQYF.

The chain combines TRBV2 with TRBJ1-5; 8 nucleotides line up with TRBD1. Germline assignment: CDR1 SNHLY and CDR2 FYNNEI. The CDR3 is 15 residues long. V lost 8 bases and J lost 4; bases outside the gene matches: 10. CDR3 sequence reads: CASGKGQGANQPQHF. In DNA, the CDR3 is TGTGCCAGCGGAAAGGGGCAGGGGGCGAATCAGCCCCAGCATTTT.

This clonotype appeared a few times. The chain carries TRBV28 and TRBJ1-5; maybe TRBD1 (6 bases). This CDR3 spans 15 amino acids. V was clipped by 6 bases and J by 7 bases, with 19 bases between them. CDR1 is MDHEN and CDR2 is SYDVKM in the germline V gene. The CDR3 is CASRKNRELVQPQHF. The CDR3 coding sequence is TGTGCCAGCAGGAAGAACAGGGAATTGGTGCAGCCCCAGCATTTT. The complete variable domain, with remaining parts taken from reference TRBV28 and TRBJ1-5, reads DVKVTQSSRYLVKRTGEKVFLECVQDMDHENMFWYRQDPGLGLRLIYFSYDVKMKEKGDIPEGYSVSREKKERFSLILESASTNQTSMYLCASRKNRELVQPQHFGDGTRLSIL.

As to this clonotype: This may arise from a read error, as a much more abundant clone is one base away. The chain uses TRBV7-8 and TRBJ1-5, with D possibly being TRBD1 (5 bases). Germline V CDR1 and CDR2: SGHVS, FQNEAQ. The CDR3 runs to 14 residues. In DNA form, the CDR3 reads TGTGCCAGCAGCTTAGGAGGGGAGGGTCAGCACCAGCATTTT. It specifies CASSLGGEGQHQHF.

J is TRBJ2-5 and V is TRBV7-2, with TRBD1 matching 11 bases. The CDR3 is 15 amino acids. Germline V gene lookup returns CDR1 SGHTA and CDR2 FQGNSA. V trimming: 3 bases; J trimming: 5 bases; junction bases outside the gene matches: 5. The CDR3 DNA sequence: TGTGCCAGCAGCTTGGTGGACAGGGGGCGGGAGACCCAGTACTTC. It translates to CASSLVDRGRETQYF.

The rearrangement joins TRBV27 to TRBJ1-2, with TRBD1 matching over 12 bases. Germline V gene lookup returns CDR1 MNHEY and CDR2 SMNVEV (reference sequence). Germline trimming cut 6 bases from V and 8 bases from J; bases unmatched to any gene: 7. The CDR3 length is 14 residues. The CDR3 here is CASRGTGGLGGYTF. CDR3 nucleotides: TGTGCCAGCAGAGGGACAGGGGGCTTAGGAGGCTACACCTTC.

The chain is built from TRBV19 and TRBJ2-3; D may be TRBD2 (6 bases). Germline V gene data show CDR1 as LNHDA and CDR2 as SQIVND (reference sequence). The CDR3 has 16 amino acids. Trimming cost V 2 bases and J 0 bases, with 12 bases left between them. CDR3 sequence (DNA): TGTGCCAGTAGTATATCCGGGAGAATGAGCACAGATACGCAGTATTTT. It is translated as CASSISGRMSTDTQYF.

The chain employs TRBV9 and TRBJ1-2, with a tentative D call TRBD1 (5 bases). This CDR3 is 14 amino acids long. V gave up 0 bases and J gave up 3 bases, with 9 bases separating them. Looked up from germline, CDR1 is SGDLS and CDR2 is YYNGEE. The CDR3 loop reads CASSVGGVDYGYTF. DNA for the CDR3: TGTGCCAGCAGCGTAGGGGGGGTCGACTATGGCTACACCTTC.

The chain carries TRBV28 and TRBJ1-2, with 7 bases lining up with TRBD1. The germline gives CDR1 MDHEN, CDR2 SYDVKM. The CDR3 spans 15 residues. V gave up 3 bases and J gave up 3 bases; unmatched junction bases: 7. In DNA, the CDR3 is TGTGCCAGCAGTTTGAGGGACAGACCCTACTATGGCTACACCTTC. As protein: CASSLRDRPYYGYTF.

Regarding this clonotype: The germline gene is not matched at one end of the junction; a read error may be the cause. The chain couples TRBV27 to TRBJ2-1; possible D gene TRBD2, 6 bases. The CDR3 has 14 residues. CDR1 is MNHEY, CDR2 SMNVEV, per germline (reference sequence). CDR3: CASSLTSPYNKQFF. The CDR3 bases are TGTGCCAGCAGTCTGACTAGTCCCTACAATAAGCAGTTCTTC.

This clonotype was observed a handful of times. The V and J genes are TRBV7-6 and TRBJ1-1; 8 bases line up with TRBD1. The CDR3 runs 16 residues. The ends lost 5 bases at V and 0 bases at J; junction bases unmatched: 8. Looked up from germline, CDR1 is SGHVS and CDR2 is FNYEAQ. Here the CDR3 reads CASSPRDRYLNTEAFF. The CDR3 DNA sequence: TGTGCCAGCAGCCCCCGGGACAGGTATTTGAACACTGAAGCTTTCTTT.